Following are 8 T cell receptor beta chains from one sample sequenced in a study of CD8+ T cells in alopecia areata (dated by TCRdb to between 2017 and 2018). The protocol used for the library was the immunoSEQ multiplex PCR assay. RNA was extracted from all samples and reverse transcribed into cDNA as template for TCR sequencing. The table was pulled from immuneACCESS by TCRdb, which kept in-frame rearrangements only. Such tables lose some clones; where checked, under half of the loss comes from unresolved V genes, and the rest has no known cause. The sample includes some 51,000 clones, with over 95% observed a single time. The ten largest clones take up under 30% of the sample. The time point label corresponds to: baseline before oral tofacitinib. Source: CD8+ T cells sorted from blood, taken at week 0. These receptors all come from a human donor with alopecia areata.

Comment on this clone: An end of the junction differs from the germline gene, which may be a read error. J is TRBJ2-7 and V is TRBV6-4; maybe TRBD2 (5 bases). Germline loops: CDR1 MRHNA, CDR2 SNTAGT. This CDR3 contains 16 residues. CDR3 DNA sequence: TGTGCCAGCAGTTACTCGTTGGAGGTCCCGACCTACGAGCAGTACTTC. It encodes CASSYSLEVPTYEQYF.

CDR3 in amino acids: CAISESGTGGGETQYF. CDR3 coding DNA: TGTGCCATCAGTGAGTCCGGGACCGGCGGGGGAGAGACCCAGTACTTC. The chain uses TRBV10-3 and TRBJ2-5, with 7 bases lining up with TRBD2. V trimming: 0 bases; J trimming: 4 bases; junction bases outside the gene matches: 8. The germline V gene has CDR1 ENHRY and CDR2 SYGVKD. The CDR3 has 16 residues.

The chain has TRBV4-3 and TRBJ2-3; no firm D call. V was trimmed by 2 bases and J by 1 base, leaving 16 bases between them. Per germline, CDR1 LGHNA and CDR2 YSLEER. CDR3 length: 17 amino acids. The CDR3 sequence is CASSQFRLKPGTDTQYF. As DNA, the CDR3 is TGCGCCAGCAGCCAATTCAGACTGAAGCCGGGCACAGATACGCAGTATTTT.

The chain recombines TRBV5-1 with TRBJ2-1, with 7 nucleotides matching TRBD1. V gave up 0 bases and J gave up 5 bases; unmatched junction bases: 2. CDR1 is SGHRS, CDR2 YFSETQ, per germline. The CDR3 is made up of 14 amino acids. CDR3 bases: TGCGCCAGCAGCTTGGGACAGGGTGACAATGAGCAGTTCTTC. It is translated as CASSLGQGDNEQFF. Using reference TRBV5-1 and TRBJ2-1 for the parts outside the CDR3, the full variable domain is KAGVTQTPRYLIKTRGQQVTLSCSPISGHRSVSWYQQTPGQGLQFLFEYFSETQRNKGNFPGRFSGRQFSNSRSEMNVSTLELGDSALYLCASSLGQGDNEQFFGPGTRLTVL.

The CDR3 reads CASSEGRGRETQYF. In DNA form, the CDR3 reads TGTGCCAGCAGTGAAGGGAGAGGGCGGGAGACCCAGTACTTC. V and J are TRBV25-1 and TRBJ2-5, with D perhaps TRBD2 (5 bases). Between the trimmed V and J ends, which lost 2 bases and 5 bases, there was a span of 12 bases. The CDR3 totals 14 residues. CDR1 is MGHDK, CDR2 SYGVNS, per germline.

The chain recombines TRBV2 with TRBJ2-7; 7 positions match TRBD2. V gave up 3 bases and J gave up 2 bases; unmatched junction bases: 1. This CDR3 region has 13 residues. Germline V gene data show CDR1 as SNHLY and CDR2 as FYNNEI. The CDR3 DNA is TGTGCCAGCAGTGACCGGGAGGCCTACGAGCAGTACTTC. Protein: CASSDREAYEQYF.

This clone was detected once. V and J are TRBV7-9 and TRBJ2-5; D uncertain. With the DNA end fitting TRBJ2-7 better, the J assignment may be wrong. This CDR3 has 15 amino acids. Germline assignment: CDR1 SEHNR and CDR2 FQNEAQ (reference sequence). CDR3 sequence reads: CASSPSWGSDHEQYF. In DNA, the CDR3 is TGTGCCAGCAGCCCTAGTTGGGGAAGTGACCACGAGCAGTACTTC.

The CDR3 reads CASSRSSGGRSGSYNEQFF. The CDR3 DNA reads TGCGCCAGCAGCCGCTCTAGCGGGGGGCGTTCGGGTTCCTACAATGAGCAGTTCTTC. The chain couples TRBV4-3 to TRBJ2-1; TRBD2 matches 11 bases. The ends lost 4 bases at V and 1 base at J; junction bases unmatched: 12. The CDR3 spans 19 residues. Germline-derived CDR1 and CDR2 are LGHNA and YSLEER.